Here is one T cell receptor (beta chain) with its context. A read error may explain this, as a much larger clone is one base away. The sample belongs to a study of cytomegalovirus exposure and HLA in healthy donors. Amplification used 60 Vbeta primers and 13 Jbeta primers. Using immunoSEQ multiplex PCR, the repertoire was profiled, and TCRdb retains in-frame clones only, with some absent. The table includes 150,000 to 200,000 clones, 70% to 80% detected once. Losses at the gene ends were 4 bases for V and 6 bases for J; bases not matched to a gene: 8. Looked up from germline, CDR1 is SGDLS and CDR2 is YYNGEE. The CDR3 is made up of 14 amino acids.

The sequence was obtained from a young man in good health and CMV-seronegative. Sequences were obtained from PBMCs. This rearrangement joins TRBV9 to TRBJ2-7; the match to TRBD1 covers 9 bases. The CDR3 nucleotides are TGTGCCAGCAGCCCCCGGGACAGGGTGGGCGAGCAGTACTTC. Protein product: CASSPRDRVGEQYF.